The next 3 T cell receptor beta chains were all read from a single sample in a study of shared clonotypes between healthy human individuals. The data were produced by immunoSEQ multiplex PCR, yet TCRdb's version contains in-frame clones alone and is incomplete. Seen here are about 2.4 million clones, approximately 93% observed once, and the top ten hold about 0.38%. The sequenced material came from naive CD4+ T cells from PBMCs. Documented subset: CD45RA+ positively selected. The receptors stem from a man aged 18 to 30 in good health. Some clones in this sample may be carry-over from other donors' samples.

The chain is built from TRBV5-1 and TRBJ2-7; TRBD1 matches 7 bases. Germline CDR1 is SGHRS and CDR2 is YFSETQ. The length of the CDR3 is 14 residues. V lost 3 bases, J lost 5 bases, and 8 bases stayed unmatched. CDR3 sequence: CASSYGQVGDEQYF. The CDR3 DNA is TGCGCCAGCAGCTACGGACAGGTTGGTGACGAGCAGTACTTC.

The V gene is TRBV28, the J gene TRBJ1-1; no reliable D call. The germline V and J ends were trimmed by 4 bases and 0 bases, with 9 bases remaining between them. CDR3 length: 14 amino acids. Germline-derived CDR1 and CDR2 are MDHEN and SYDVKM. The CDR3 DNA reads TGTGCCAGCAGTTCCGCGGGGTTGAACACTGAAGCTTTCTTT. Its protein product is CASSSAGLNTEAFF.

This rearrangement joins TRBV10-3 to TRBJ1-5; D not resolved. The CDR3 is 13 amino acids. Trimming removed 0 bases at V and 1 base at J, with 1 base between. Germline V gene sequence: CDR1 ENHRY, CDR2 SYGVKD. The CDR3 sequence is CAISESSNQPQHF. The DNA of the CDR3 is TGTGCCATCAGTGAGTCAAGCAATCAGCCCCAGCATTTT.